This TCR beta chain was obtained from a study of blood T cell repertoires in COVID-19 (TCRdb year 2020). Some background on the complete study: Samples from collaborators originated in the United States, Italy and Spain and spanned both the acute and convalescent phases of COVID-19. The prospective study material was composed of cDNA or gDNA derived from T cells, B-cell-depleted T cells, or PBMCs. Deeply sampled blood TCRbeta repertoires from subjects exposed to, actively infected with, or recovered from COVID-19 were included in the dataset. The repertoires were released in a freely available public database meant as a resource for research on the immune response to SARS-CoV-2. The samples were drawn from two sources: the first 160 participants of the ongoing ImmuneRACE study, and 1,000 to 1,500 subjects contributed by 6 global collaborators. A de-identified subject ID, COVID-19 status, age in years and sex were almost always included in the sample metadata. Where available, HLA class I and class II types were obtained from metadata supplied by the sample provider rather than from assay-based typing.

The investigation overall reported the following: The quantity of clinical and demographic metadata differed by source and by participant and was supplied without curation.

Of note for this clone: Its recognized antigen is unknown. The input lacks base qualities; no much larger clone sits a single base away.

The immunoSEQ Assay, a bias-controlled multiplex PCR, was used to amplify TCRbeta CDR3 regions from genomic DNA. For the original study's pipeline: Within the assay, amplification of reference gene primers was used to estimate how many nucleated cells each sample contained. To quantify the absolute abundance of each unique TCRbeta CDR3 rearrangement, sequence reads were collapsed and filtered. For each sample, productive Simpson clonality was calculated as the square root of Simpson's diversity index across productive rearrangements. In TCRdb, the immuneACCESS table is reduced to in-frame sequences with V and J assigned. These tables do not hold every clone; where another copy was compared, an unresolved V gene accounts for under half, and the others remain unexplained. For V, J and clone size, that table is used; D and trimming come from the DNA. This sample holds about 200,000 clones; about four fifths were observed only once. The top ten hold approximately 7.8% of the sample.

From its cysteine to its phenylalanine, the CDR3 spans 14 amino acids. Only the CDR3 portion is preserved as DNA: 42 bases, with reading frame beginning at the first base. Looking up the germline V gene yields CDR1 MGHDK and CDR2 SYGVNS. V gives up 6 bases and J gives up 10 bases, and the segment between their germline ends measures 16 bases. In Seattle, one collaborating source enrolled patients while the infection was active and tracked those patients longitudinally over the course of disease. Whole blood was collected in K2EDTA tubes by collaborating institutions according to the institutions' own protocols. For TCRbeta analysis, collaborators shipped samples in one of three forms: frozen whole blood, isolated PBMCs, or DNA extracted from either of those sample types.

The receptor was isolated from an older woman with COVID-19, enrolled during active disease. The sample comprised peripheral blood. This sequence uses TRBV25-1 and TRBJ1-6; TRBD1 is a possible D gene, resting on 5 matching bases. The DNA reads TGTGCCAGCAGCAATCCAGGGAAAGGATCACCCCTCCACTTT. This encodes CASSNPGKGSPLHF.